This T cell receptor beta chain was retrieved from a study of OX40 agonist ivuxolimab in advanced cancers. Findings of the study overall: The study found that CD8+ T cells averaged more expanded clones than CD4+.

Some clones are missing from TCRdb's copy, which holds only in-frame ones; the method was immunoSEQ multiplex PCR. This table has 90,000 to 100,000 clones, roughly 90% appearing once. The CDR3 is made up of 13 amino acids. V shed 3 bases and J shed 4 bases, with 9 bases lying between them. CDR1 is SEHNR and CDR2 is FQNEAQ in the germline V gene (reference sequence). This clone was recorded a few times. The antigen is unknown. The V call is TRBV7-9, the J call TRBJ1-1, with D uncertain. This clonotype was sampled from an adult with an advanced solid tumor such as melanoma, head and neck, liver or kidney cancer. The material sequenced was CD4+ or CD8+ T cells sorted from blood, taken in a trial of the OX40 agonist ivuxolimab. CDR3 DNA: TGTGCCAGCAGCTTCCTGACGGGCACTGAAGCTTTCTTT. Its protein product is CASSFLTGTEAFF.